The 3 T cell receptor beta chains in this list originate from one sample, sequenced in a study of T cell changes during pregnancy in multiple sclerosis. Here immunoSEQ multiplex PCR was the method, and the copy in TCRdb shows in-frame clones only, minus some. The table has tens of thousands of clones, 93% seen once; the top ten hold 1.8%. Sequenced here: peripheral blood, sampled after pregnancy. The receptors come from a female donor with multiple sclerosis, enrolled in a pregnancy study.

V usage is TRBV7-2 and J usage is TRBJ2-1, with 10 bases aligning to TRBD2. The CDR3 is made up of 16 amino acids. Looked up from germline, CDR1 is SGHTA and CDR2 is FQGNSA. Germline trimming cut 2 bases from V and 7 bases from J; bases unmatched to any gene: 8. The CDR3 sequence: CASSLRLAGVGNEQFF. Here the CDR3 DNA reads TGTGCCAGCAGCTTAAGGCTAGCGGGAGTTGGGAATGAGCAGTTCTTC.

V and J are TRBV28 and TRBJ2-7, with 7 bases identical to TRBD2. This CDR3 contains 15 residues. J gave up 3 bases and V 0 bases, and 5 bases lay outside the gene matches. CDR1 and CDR2 from the germline V gene are MDHEN and SYDVKM. DNA of the CDR3: TGTGCCAGCAGTTTATGGACTAGCAAAAACTACGAGCAGTACTTC. It yields the protein CASSLWTSKNYEQYF.

The chain carries TRBV10-3 and TRBJ1-3; possibly TRBD1 for D (5 bases). Germline lookup yields CDR1 ENHRY and CDR2 SYGVKD. The germline V and J ends were trimmed by 2 bases and 0 bases, with 8 bases remaining between them. The length of the CDR3 is 15 residues. The CDR3 sequence: CAISEGGYSGNTIYF. The CDR3 region has the DNA TGTGCCATCAGTGAGGGGGGGTACTCTGGAAACACCATATATTTT.